Each of the 15 T cell receptor beta chains below was sequenced from the same sample in a study of T cells after yellow fever vaccination. TCRdb redid the calling of the 5' RACE reads with MiXCR, one entry per CDR3 protein. The data contain just under 600,000 distinct CDR3 sequences, about 13% of them singletons. Specimen: PBMCs, collected on the day of the yellow fever booster vaccination. These TCRs come from a man aged 25-45 years who received the YFV17D yellow fever vaccine.

This clonotype was found a few times. The rearrangement uses TRBV5-1 and TRBJ2-4, with a weak D call TRBD1 (6 bases). The germline CDR1 and CDR2 sequences are SGHRS and YFSETQ. CDR3 length: 15 amino acids. V lost 2 bases to trimming and J lost 8 bases, with 17 bases between them. The CDR3 DNA sequence: TGCGCCAGCAGCTTAGCCAAACAGGGTGAAGACATTCAGTACTTC. Protein sequence: CASSLAKQGEDIQYF.

The genes are TRBV6-2 or TRBV6-3 and TRBJ2-1; D ambiguous. CDR3 length equals 20 residues. V was clipped by 0 bases and J by 7 bases, with 28 bases between them. The germline CDR1 and CDR2 sequences are MNHEY and SVGEGT. The DNA of the CDR3 is TGTGCCAGCAGTTACTCTCTCGGTTACGATTCCCCTAGTAGGGTGAATGAGCAGTTCTTC. Its translation is CASSYSLGYDSPSRVNEQFF.

The chain uses TRBV21-1 and TRBJ2-5; the table's D call, TRBD2, was not checked against the DNA. TRBV21-1 is marked as a pseudogene. The CDR3 is made up of 20 amino acids. The CDR3 nucleotides are TGTGCCAGCAGCAAAGACAAGAGGAAGTCTAGCGGGTCCCCTAGGGAGACCCAGTACTTC. It is translated as CASSKDKRKSSGSPRETQYF.

This clonotype occurred a few times. The CDR3 region has the DNA TGTGCCAGCAGCCTCCCTCGTGGGGAGGAGCAGTTCTTC. This translates into CASSLPRGEEQFF. The rearrangement uses TRBV3-1 and TRBJ2-1; D might be TRBD2 (5 bases). The V gene lost 4 bases and the J gene lost 10 bases, with 14 bases spanning the gap. The CDR3 is 13 residues long. In germline, CDR1 is LGHDT, CDR2 YNNKEL (reference sequence).

V gene TRBV27 combines with J gene TRBJ2-5; 12 bases map to TRBD2. V dropped 8 bases and J dropped 4; count of bases not matched to a gene: 11. Germline assignment: CDR1 MNHEY and CDR2 SMNVEV (reference sequence). This CDR3 has 16 residues. Here the CDR3 DNA reads TGTGCCAGCCGCGTGAGTGGGGGACTAGCGGGAGAGACCCAGTACTTC. Translated, it gives CASRVSGGLAGETQYF.

In its sample, this clonotype was seen a few times. The chain is built from TRBV6-5 and TRBJ2-7; the D is unclear. CDR3 length: 14 amino acids. Trimming stripped 0 bases from V and 6 bases from J, with 12 bases between. Germline V CDR1 and CDR2: MNHEY, SVGAGI. The CDR3 DNA reads as TGTGCCAGCAGTTACTCGTACAAAGGACCCGAGCAGTACTTC. It is translated as CASSYSYKGPEQYF.

The V and J genes are TRBV9 and TRBJ2-1, with TRBD1 matching 8 bases. There are 14 residues in the CDR3. Germline CDR1 reads SGDLS; CDR2 reads YYNGEE. V dropped 2 bases and J dropped 6; count of bases not matched to a gene: 4. CDR3 DNA sequence: TGTGCCAGCAGCGTGCTGGACAGGGCCAATGAGCAGTTCTTC. It encodes CASSVLDRANEQFF.

This chain joins TRBV27 and TRBJ1-2; D uncertain. Trimming stripped 4 bases from V and 7 bases from J, with 13 bases between. The CDR3 sequence is 13 residues long. Germline CDR1 reads MNHEY; CDR2 reads SMNVEV (reference sequence). CDR3 coding DNA: TGTGCCAGCAGTTCGATGCGGACGTCTGGCTACACCTTC. This encodes CASSSMRTSGYTF.

The rearrangement links TRBV28 to TRBJ2-6; tentative D call: TRBD1 (6 bases). The CDR3 spans 16 residues. Germline V lookup: CDR1 MDHEN, CDR2 SYDVKM. V dropped 5 bases and J dropped 4 bases, with 15 bases sitting between them. The CDR3 here is CASSPAGARGANVLTF. CDR3 in DNA: TGTGCCAGCAGTCCCGCAGGGGCGCGAGGGGCCAACGTCCTGACTTTC.

DNA for the CDR3: TGTGCCAGCAACCGGGGGGAGCAGTACTTC. The encoded protein is CASNRGEQYF. The J gene is TRBJ2-7, the V gene TRBV2; D perhaps matches TRBD2 (6 bases). Germline CDR1 SNHLY, CDR2 FYNNEI. Trimming removed 7 bases at V and 7 bases at J, with 8 bases between. This CDR3 is 10 amino acids long.

The rearrangement uses TRBV11-2 and TRBJ2-1; TRBD1 is a possible D gene (6 bases). CDR3 length: 15 amino acids. V was shortened by 4 bases and J by 9 bases, with 19 bases between the two germline ends. From germline, CDR1 is SGHAT and CDR2 FQNNGV. CDR3 residues: CASSSRGPTGIEQFF. The CDR3 DNA reads as TGTGCCAGCAGCTCTCGGGGCCCAACAGGGATTGAGCAGTTCTTC.

This clonotype has more than one count but fewer than ten. The J gene is TRBJ2-5, the V gene TRBV28; TRBD2 aligns across 9 bases. The CDR3 sequence is 15 residues long. Germline V gene lookup returns CDR1 MDHEN and CDR2 SYDVKM. With 7 bases clipped from V and 5 bases from J, the junction kept 11 bases outside the gene matches. Here the CDR3 DNA reads TGTGCCAGCACTCATCCCACTAGCGGGTTGGAGACCCAGTACTTC. Encoded protein: CASTHPTSGLETQYF.

V usage is TRBV7-6 and J usage is TRBJ2-7, with 8 bases identical to TRBD1. The CDR3 is 15 residues long. Germline loops: CDR1 SGHVS, CDR2 FNYEAQ. Losses at the gene ends were 4 bases for V and 3 bases for J; bases not matched to a gene: 8. The CDR3 protein is CASSSLDRGFYEQYF. CDR3 DNA sequence: TGTGCCAGCAGCTCCCTCGACAGGGGTTTCTACGAGCAGTACTTC.

This clonotype came up a few times. The chain recombines TRBV27 with TRBJ2-1, with D maybe TRBD2 (6 bases). Germline CDR1 is MNHEY and CDR2 is SMNVEV (reference sequence). V was pared by 2 bases and J by 4 bases, with 15 bases between. The CDR3 contains 16 residues. The CDR3 sequence is CASSLTEGLMYNEQFF. The CDR3 DNA reads as TGTGCCAGCAGTTTAACAGAGGGACTGATGTACAATGAGCAGTTCTTC.

The V gene is TRBV18, the J gene TRBJ1-1; 8 bases are a match to TRBD1. V lost 8 bases and J lost 0; bases outside the gene matches: 2. Germline CDR1 is KGHSH and CDR2 is LQKENI. This CDR3 is 13 amino acids long. The CDR3 nucleotides read TGTGCCAGCGCGGACAGGGTGAACACTGAAGCTTTCTTT. Its translation is CASADRVNTEAFF.